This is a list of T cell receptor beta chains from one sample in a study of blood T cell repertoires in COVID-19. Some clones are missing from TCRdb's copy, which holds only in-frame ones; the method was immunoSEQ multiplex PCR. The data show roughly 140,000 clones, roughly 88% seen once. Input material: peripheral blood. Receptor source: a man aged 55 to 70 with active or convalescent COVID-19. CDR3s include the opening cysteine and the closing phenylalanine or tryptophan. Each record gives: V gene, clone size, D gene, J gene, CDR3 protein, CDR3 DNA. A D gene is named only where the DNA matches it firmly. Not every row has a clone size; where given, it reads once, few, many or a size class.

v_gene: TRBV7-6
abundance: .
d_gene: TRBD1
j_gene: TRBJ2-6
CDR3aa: CASSLPLTGVSLAGANVLTF
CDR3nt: TGTGCCAGCAGCTTACCCCTGACAGGGGTCTCTTTGGCTGGGGCCAACGTCCTGACTTTC

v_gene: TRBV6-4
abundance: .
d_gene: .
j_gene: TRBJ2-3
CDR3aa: CASRMLSVSTDTQYF
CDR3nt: TGTGCCAGCAGGATGCTATCTGTAAGCACAGATACGCAGTATTTT

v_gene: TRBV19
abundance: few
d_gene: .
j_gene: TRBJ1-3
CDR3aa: CASNPAGSGNTIYF
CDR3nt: TGTGCCAGTAATCCGGCAGGCTCTGGAAACACCATATATTTT

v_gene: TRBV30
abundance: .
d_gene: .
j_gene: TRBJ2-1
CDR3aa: CAGQRQTGGSYNEQFF
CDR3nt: TGTGCCGGACAACGACAGACAGGCGGGTCCTACAATGAGCAGTTCTTC

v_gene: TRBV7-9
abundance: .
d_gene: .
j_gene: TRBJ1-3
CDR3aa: CASSLDRVPGNTIYF
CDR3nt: TGTGCCAGCAGCTTAGACAGGGTCCCTGGAAACACCATATATTTT

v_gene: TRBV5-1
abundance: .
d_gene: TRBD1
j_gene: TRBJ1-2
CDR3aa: CASSSLTGHYGYTF
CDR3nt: TGCGCCAGCAGCTCGCTGACAGGGCACTATGGCTACACCTTC

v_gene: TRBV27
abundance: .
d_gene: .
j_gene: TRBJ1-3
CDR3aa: CASSFGAGEGNTIYF
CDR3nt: TGTGCCAGCAGTTTTGGGGCAGGGGAAGGAAACACCATATATTTT

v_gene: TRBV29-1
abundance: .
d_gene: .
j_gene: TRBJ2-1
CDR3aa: CSVLGFNEQFF
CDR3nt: TGCAGCGTTCTGGGCTTCAATGAGCAGTTCTTC

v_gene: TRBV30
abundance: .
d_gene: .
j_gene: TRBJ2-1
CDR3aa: CAWSRTVNEQFF
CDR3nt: TGTGCCTGGAGCCGGACAGTCAATGAGCAGTTCTTC

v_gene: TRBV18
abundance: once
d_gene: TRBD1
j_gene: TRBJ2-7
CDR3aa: CASSWTGPPLYEQYF
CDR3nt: TGTGCCAGCTCGTGGACAGGCCCCCCACTCTACGAGCAGTACTTC

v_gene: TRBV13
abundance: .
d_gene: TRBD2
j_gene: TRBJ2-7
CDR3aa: CASSQSGGAHEQYF
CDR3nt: TGTGCCAGCAGCCAGAGCGGGGGGGCCCACGAGCAGTACTTC

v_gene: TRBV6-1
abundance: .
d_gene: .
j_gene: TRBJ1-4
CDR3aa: CASSDQPGVKLFF
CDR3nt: TGTGCCAGCAGTGATCAGCCAGGGGTAAAACTGTTTTTT

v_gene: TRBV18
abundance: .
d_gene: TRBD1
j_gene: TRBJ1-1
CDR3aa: CASSPPGQGTTEAFF
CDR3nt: TGTGCCAGCTCACCCCCGGGACAGGGAACCACTGAAGCTTTCTTT

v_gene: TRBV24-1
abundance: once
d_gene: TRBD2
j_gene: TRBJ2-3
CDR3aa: CATSEGTSGGTDTQYF
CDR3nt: TGTGCCACCAGTGAAGGGACTAGCGGGGGCACAGATACGCAGTATTTT

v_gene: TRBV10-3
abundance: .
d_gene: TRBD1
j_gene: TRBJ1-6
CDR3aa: CAISEATGVNSPLHF
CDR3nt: TGTGCCATCAGTGAGGCGACAGGGGTAAATTCACCCCTCCACTTT

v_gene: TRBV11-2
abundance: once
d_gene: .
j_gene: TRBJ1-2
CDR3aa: CASSLDKGLDSQKHYGYTF
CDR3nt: TGTGCCAGCAGCTTAGATAAAGGTCTGGACAGCCAAAAGCACTATGGCTACACCTTC

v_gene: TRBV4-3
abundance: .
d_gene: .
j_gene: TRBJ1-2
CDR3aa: CASSQSKGGGYGYTF
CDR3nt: TGCGCCAGCAGCCAATCGAAAGGCGGGGGTTATGGCTACACCTTC

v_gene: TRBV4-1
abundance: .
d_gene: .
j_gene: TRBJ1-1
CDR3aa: CASSHLYRDTEAFF
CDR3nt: TGCGCCAGCAGCCATCTTTACAGGGACACTGAAGCTTTCTTT

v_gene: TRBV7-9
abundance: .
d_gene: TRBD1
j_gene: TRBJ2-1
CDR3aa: CASSSGQGISPINEQFF
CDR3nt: TGTGCCAGCAGCTCCGGACAGGGGATAAGTCCCATCAATGAGCAGTTCTTC

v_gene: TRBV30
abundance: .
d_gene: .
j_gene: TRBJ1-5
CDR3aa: CAYNTGGNQPQHF
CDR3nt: TGTGCCTACAACACAGGAGGCAATCAGCCCCAGCATTTT

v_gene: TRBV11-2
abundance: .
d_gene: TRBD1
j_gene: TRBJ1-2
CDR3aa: CASSPDRGKLNTPYGYTF
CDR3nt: TGTGCCAGCAGCCCGGACAGGGGTAAATTGAATACGCCCTATGGCTACACCTTC

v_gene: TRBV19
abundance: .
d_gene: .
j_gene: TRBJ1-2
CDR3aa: CASSMRGDGYTF
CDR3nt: TGTGCCAGTAGTATGCGGGGGGATGGCTACACCTTC

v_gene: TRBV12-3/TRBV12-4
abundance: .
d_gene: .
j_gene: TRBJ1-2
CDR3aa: CASSRDTNYGYTF
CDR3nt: TGTGCCAGCAGTCGTGACACTAACTATGGCTACACCTTC

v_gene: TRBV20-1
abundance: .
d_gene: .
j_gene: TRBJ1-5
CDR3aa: CSASAGASNQPQHF
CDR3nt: TGCAGTGCTAGTGCAGGGGCTAGCAATCAGCCCCAGCATTTT

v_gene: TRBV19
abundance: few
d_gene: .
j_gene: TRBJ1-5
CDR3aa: CASRPWTAYSNQPQHF
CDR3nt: TGTGCCAGTAGGCCATGGACAGCGTATAGCAATCAGCCCCAGCATTTT

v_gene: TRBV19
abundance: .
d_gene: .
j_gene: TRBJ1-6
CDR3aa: CASKQGTLNNSPLHF
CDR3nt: TGTGCCAGTAAACAGGGAACCCTGAATAATTCACCCCTCCACTTT

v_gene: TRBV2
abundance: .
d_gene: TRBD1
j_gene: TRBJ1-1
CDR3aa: CASRPTGTVNTEAFF
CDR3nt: TGTGCCAGCAGACCGACCGGGACAGTCAACACTGAAGCTTTCTTT

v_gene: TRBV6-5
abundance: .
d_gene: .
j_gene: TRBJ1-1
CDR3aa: CASSYSRGYTEAFF
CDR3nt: TGTGCCAGCAGTTACTCCCGAGGGTACACTGAAGCTTTCTTT

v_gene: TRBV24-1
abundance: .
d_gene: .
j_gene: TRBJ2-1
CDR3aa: CATSDHKGYEQFF
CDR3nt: TGTGCCACCAGTGACCACAAGGGGTACGAGCAGTTCTTC

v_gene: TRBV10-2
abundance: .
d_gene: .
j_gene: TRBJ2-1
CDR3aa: CASSDGLSSYNEQFF
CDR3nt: TGCGCCAGCAGTGATGGACTGTCCTCCTACAATGAGCAGTTCTTC

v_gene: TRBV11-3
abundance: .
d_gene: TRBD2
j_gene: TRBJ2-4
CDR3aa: CASSLDLGLAGGVAKNIQYF
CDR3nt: TGTGCCAGCAGCTTAGACCTCGGACTAGCGGGGGGGGTAGCCAAAAACATTCAGTACTTC

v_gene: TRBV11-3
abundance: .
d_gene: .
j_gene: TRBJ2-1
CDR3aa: CASSSDRLIGSYNEQFF
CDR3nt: TGTGCCAGCAGCTCCGATCGTTTGATCGGGAGCTACAATGAGCAGTTCTTC

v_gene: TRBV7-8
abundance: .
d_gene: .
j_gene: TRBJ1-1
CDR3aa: CASSLSQVIPEGAFF
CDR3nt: TGTGCCAGCAGCTTAAGTCAGGTTATTCCTGAGGGCGCTTTCTTT

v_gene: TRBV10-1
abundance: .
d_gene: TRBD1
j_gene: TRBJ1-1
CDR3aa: CASSRTGENTEAFF
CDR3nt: TGCGCCAGCAGTCGGACAGGGGAGAACACTGAAGCTTTCTTT

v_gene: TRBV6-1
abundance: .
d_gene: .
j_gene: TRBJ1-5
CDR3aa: CASSSGVSNQPQHF
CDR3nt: TGTGCCAGCAGCTCAGGGGTGAGCAATCAGCCCCAGCATTTT

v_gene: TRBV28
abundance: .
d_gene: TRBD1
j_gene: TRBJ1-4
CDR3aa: CASSPRGTGYEKLFF
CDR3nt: TGTGCCAGCAGTCCCCGAGGGACAGGGTATGAAAAACTGTTTTTT